A single count supports the clone carrying this T cell receptor (beta chain). What it recognizes is unknown. The data originate from a study of identifying expanded T cells in peripheral blood. The CDR3 consists of 14 residues. V lost 0 bases and J lost 9, with 12 bases in between. Germline V gene lookup returns CDR1 SEHNR and CDR2 FQNEAQ (reference sequence). Findings and limits, study-wide: About 1.2 clones differed between technical replicates, versus approximately 17 and 20 over time.

Produced via immunoSEQ multiplex PCR; TCRdb's table is partial and in-frame only. Among under 70,000 clones, around 87% were seen once, and the ten largest hold about 4.5%. The rearrangement joins TRBV7-9 to TRBJ2-1; a weak D match, TRBD2 (7 bases). Sequencing was carried out using blood. The TCR originated in a person aged 18 to 70 in good health. The CDR3 nucleotides are TGTGCCAGCAGCTTAGCGGGGGGGCGTCTTGAGCAGTTCTTC. Translated: CASSLAGGRLEQFF.